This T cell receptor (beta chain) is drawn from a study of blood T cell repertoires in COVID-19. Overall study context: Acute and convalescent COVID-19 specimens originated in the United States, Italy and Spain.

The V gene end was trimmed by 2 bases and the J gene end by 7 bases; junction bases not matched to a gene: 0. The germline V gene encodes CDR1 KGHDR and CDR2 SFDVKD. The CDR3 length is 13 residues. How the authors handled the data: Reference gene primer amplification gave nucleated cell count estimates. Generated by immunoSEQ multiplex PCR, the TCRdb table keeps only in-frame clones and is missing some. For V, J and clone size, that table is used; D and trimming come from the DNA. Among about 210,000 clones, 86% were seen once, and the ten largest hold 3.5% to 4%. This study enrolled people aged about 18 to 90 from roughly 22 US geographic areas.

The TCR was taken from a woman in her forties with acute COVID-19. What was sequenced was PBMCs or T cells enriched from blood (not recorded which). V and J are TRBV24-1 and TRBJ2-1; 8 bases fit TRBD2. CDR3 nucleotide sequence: TGTGCCACCAGTGATTCTAGCGGGAATGAGCAGTTCTTC. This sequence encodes CATSDSSGNEQFF.